Listed below are T cell receptor beta chains from one sample, sequenced in a study of T cells after posttransplantation cyclophosphamide. TCRdb's table, derived via immunoSEQ multiplex PCR, lists solely in-frame clones and lacks some. The sample yields fewer than 12,000 clones, without any singletons. The sample was PBMCs, taken after allogeneic stem cell transplant with posttransplant cyclophosphamide. These receptors came from a female patient in her thirties or forties who received an allogeneic stem cell transplant from a related donor, was CMV-positive, and had no GVHD. Certain T cells may be donor cells from the graft. CDR3s include the opening cysteine and the closing phenylalanine or tryptophan. D genes are given only for firm matches. Some rows have no size entry. The others give once, few or many, or a class for an expanded clone.

CDR3 DNA: TGTGCCAGCAGTCCCATTCCCGGGACAGGGCGGGGGACCCAGTACTTC; CDR3 protein: CASSPIPGTGRGTQYF; V gene: TRBV27; clone size: few; J gene: TRBJ2-5; D gene: TRBD1
CDR3 DNA: TGTGCCAGCTCAGGGGGACTGGAAGACTACGAGCAGTACTTC; CDR3 protein: CASSGGLEDYEQYF; V gene: TRBV18; clone size: many; J gene: TRBJ2-7; D gene: NA
CDR3 DNA: TGTGCCAGCAGCGTAGAGGGACTCGAGCAGTTCTTC; CDR3 protein: CASSVEGLEQFF; V gene: TRBV9; clone size: many; J gene: TRBJ2-1; D gene: NA
CDR3 DNA: TGTGCCAGCAGCCAAGATGAGACAGTCTACGAGCAGTACTTC; CDR3 protein: CASSQDETVYEQYF; V gene: TRBV4-2; clone size: many; J gene: TRBJ2-7; D gene: NA
CDR3 DNA: TGTGCCAGTACCCCCTCTGGGGGCACTACTGAAGCTTTCTTT; CDR3 protein: CASTPSGGTTEAFF; V gene: TRBV19; clone size: many; J gene: TRBJ1-1; D gene: NA
CDR3 DNA: TGTGCCAGTAGGATGGAGGGAGGCCCCAACGAGCAGTACTTC; CDR3 protein: CASRMEGGPNEQYF; V gene: TRBV27; clone size: many; J gene: TRBJ2-7; D gene: NA
CDR3 DNA: TGTGCCAGCAGTGAAGGGCACCCAAGCGTCGTGATTACGCAGTATTTT; CDR3 protein: CASSEGHPSVVITQYF; V gene: TRBV2; clone size: many; J gene: TRBJ2-3; D gene: NA
CDR3 DNA: TGCGCCAGCAGCTTGGGGACTTTGACTAGCAATCAGCCCCAGCATTTT; CDR3 protein: CASSLGTLTSNQPQHF; V gene: TRBV5-1; clone size: many; J gene: TRBJ1-5; D gene: NA
CDR3 DNA: TGTGCCAGCAGCCCCCCTAGGACAATGAACACTGAAGCTTTCTTT; CDR3 protein: CASSPPRTMNTEAFF; V gene: TRBV7-9; clone size: many; J gene: TRBJ1-1; D gene: NA
CDR3 DNA: TGTGCCAGCAGTTATCAGGGACAGGGCTATGGCTACACCTTC; CDR3 protein: CASSYQGQGYGYTF; V gene: TRBV28; clone size: medium-sized; J gene: TRBJ1-2; D gene: TRBD1
CDR3 DNA: TGTGCCAGCAGCTGGTCAGACGAGCAGTACTTC; CDR3 protein: CASSWSDEQYF; V gene: TRBV11-1; clone size: many; J gene: TRBJ2-7; D gene: NA
CDR3 DNA: TGTGCCAGCAGTTACTTAAGACTAGAAGGCAATGAGCAGTTCTTC; CDR3 protein: CASSYLRLEGNEQFF; V gene: TRBV6-5; clone size: few; J gene: TRBJ2-1; D gene: NA
CDR3 DNA: TGTGCCAGCAGTTGGGACAGTGCCGGCAATCAGCCCCAGCATTTT; CDR3 protein: CASSWDSAGNQPQHF; V gene: TRBV6-5; clone size: many; J gene: TRBJ1-5; D gene: TRBD1
CDR3 DNA: TGTGCCAGCAGCTTGGCAGGGGTAACAAATCAGCCCCAGCATTTT; CDR3 protein: CASSLAGVTNQPQHF; V gene: TRBV5-5; clone size: many; J gene: TRBJ1-5; D gene: NA
CDR3 DNA: TGTGCCAGCAGCCGCCTGGGAGCGGGACCTTACTACAATGAGCAGTTCTTC; CDR3 protein: CASSRLGAGPYYNEQFF; V gene: TRBV11-2; clone size: many; J gene: TRBJ2-1; D gene: TRBD2
CDR3 DNA: TGTGCCAGCAGCGTAGGGGACAGATCCTACGAGCAGTACTTC; CDR3 protein: CASSVGDRSYEQYF; V gene: TRBV9; clone size: NA; J gene: TRBJ2-7; D gene: TRBD1
CDR3 DNA: TGTGCCAGCAGCTTGGCTCAGACTAGCACAGATACGCAGTATTTT; CDR3 protein: CASSLAQTSTDTQYF; V gene: TRBV5-6; clone size: many; J gene: TRBJ2-3; D gene: NA
CDR3 DNA: TGTGCCACCAGCACCGAATTGGTTGGGCGGCCCCAGCATTTT; CDR3 protein: CATSTELVGRPQHF; V gene: TRBV15; clone size: many; J gene: TRBJ1-5; D gene: NA
CDR3 DNA: TGTGCCAGCAGTTTATGGGGGGTCAGCGTCCCTTCCTATGGCTACACCTTC; CDR3 protein: CASSLWGVSVPSYGYTF; V gene: TRBV27; clone size: few; J gene: TRBJ1-2; D gene: NA
CDR3 DNA: TGTGCCAGCAAAAGACTAGCGGGGTCAAATAATGAGCAGTTCTTC; CDR3 protein: CASKRLAGSNNEQFF; V gene: TRBV2; clone size: many; J gene: TRBJ2-1; D gene: TRBD2
CDR3 DNA: TGTGCCAGCAGCAACAGGACAGGGAACTGTAGGGGCTACACCTTC; CDR3 protein: CASSNRTGNCRGYTF; V gene: TRBV21-1; clone size: many; J gene: TRBJ1-2; D gene: NA
CDR3 DNA: TGCGCCAGCAGCTTGGTTCCGGGACTAGGGGTGTACAATGAGCAGTTCTTC; CDR3 protein: CASSLVPGLGVYNEQFF; V gene: TRBV5-1; clone size: NA; J gene: TRBJ2-1; D gene: TRBD2
CDR3 DNA: TGTGCCAGCGGGAGTCCAGCCTACTCCTACGAGCAGTACTTC; CDR3 protein: CASGSPAYSYEQYF; V gene: TRBV28; clone size: many; J gene: TRBJ2-7; D gene: NA
CDR3 DNA: TGTGCCAGCAGCTTCGGACAGGGAATTAATTCACCCCTCCACTTT; CDR3 protein: CASSFGQGINSPLHF; V gene: TRBV14; clone size: many; J gene: TRBJ1-6; D gene: TRBD1
CDR3 DNA: TGCGCCAGCAGCTTTTCAGGGGAAAGGGGCACTGAAGCTTTCTTT; CDR3 protein: CASSFSGERGTEAFF; V gene: TRBV5-1; clone size: many; J gene: TRBJ1-1; D gene: NA
CDR3 DNA: TGTGCCAGCAGCGTTCAGGGGGCCACTGAAGCTTTCTTT; CDR3 protein: CASSVQGATEAFF; V gene: TRBV9; clone size: medium-sized; J gene: TRBJ1-1; D gene: TRBD1
CDR3 DNA: TGTGCCAGCAGCCTTACTAGCGGGATTTGGCAGTTCTTC; CDR3 protein: CASSLTSGIWQFF; V gene: TRBV27; clone size: many; J gene: TRBJ2-1; D gene: TRBD2
CDR3 DNA: TGTGCCAGCAACCTCGGGGGGTCCTCCGAGCAGTACTTC; CDR3 protein: CASNLGGSSEQYF; V gene: TRBV6-5; clone size: many; J gene: TRBJ2-7; D gene: TRBD2